The 3 T cell receptor beta chains below all came from one sample that was sequenced in a study of T-cell reconstitution after alpha-beta-depleted transplantation in children. A library of TCRbeta sequences, prepared with unique molecular identifiers, was generated. TCRdb used MiXCR to reprocess the PCR reads, holding one entry per CDR3 protein. Of about 580,000 distinct CDR3 sequences in the sample, under 30% were seen once. Specimen: PBMCs, mostly from graft donor cells, collected 360 days after TCRalphabeta/CD19-depleted stem cell transplant. These receptors originate from a boy younger than two who had a stem cell transplant for acute myeloid leukemia, so the T cells may come from the graft donor.

This rearrangement joins TRBV28 to TRBJ2-5; 8 bases align to TRBD2. Losses at the gene ends were 7 bases for V and 5 bases for J; bases not matched to a gene: 12. The CDR3 length is 15 residues. Per germline, CDR1 MDHEN and CDR2 SYDVKM. The CDR3 DNA follows: TGTGCCAGCAACGTCGGGGGGGCATTTTGGGAGACCCAGTACTTC. It encodes CASNVGGAFWETQYF.

This clonotype was recorded many times. The rearrangement links TRBV20-1 to TRBJ2-1, with a weak D call TRBD2 (6 bases). V lost 5 bases, J lost 6 bases, and 11 bases lay in between. CDR1 DFQATT and CDR2 SNEGSKA come from the germline V gene (reference sequence). The CDR3 runs 12 residues. The CDR3 spells CSAGTGANEQFF. The CDR3 nucleotides are TGCAGTGCTGGGACTGGGGCCAATGAGCAGTTCTTC.

This clonotype was seen ten or more times. The chain links TRBV3-1 to TRBJ2-1; 9 bases agree with TRBD1. The CDR3 is 15 residues long. V lost 1 base and J lost 12; bases outside the gene matches: 10. CDR1 and CDR2 (germline): LGHDT, YNNKEL (reference sequence). The CDR3 spells CASSQVPDRGLRQFF. The CDR3 DNA reads TGTGCCAGCAGCCAAGTTCCAGACAGGGGGTTACGGCAGTTCTTC.